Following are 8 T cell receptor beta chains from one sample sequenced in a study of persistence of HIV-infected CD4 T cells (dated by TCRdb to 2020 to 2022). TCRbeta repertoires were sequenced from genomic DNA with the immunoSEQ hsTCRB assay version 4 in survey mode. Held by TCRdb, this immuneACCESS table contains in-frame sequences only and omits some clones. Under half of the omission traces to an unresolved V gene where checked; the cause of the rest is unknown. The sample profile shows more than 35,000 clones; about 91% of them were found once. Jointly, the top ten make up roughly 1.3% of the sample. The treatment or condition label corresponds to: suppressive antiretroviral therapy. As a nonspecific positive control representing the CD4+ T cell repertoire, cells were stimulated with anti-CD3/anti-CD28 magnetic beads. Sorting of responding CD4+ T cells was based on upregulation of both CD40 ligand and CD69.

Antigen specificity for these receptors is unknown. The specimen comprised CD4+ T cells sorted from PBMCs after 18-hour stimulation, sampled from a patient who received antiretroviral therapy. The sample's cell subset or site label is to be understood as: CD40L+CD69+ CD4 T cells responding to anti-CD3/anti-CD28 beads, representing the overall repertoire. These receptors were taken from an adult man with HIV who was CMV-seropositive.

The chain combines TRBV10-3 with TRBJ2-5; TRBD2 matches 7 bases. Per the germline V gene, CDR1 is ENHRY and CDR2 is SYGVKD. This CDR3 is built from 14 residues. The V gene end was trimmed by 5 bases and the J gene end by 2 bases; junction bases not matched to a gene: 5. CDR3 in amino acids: CAISRAGDQETQYF. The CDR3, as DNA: TGTGCCATCAGTCGGGCGGGGGATCAAGAGACCCAGTACTTC.

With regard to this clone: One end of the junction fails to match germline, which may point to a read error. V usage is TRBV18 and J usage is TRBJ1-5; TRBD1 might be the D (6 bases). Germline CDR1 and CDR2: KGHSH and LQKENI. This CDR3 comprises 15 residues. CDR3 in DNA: TGTGCCAGCTCACAGGGACAAGTTAGCAATCAGCCCCGGCATTTT. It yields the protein CASSQGQVSNQPRHF.

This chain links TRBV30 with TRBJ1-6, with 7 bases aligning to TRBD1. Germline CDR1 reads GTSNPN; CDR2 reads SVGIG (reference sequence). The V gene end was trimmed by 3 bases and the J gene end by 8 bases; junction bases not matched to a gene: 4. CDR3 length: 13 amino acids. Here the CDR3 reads CAWRDRRDSPLHF. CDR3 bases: TGTGCCTGGAGGGACAGGAGAGATTCACCCCTCCACTTT.

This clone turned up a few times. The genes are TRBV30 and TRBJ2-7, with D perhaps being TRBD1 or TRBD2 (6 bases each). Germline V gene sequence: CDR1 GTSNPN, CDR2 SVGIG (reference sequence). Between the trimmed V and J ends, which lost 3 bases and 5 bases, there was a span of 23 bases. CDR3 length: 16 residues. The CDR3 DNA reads TGTGCCTGGAGCAGCTATAACTCCTTTCGGGGGCACGAGCAGTACTTC. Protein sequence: CAWSSYNSFRGHEQYF.

The CDR3 coding sequence is TGTGCCATCAGTGATGCCCCTTACACAGGGGGAAATCAGCCCCAGCATTTT. Residues: CAISDAPYTGGNQPQHF. The chain is built from TRBV10-3 and TRBJ1-5; 8 bases line up with TRBD1. This CDR3 is 17 amino acids long. CDR1 is ENHRY and CDR2 is SYGVKD in the germline V gene. The ends lost 3 bases at V and 4 bases at J; junction bases unmatched: 11.

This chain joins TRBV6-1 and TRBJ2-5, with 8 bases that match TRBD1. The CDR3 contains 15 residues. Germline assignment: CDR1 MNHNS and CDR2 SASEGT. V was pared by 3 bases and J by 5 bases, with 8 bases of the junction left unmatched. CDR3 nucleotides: TGTGCCAGCAGTGATGGCAGGGGGCTGCCTGAGACCCAGTACTTC. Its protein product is CASSDGRGLPETQYF.

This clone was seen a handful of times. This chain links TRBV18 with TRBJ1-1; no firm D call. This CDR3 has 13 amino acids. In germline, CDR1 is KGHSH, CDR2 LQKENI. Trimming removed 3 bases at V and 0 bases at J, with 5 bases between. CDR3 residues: CASSPAMNTEAFF. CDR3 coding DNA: TGTGCCAGCTCACCTGCAATGAACACTGAAGCTTTCTTT.

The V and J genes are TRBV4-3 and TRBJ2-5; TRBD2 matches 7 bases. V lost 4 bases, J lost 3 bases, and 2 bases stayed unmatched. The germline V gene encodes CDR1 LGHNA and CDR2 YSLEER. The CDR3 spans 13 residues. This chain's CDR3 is CASSRLAEETQYF. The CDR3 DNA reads TGCGCCAGCAGCCGACTAGCAGAAGAGACCCAGTACTTC.